The entry that follows covers one TCR beta chain sequence. The sample originates from a study of control samples from healthy donors and cancer patients. Assay: immunoSEQ multiplex PCR; the TCRdb copy retains only in-frame clones and omits some. This sample carries 120,000 or so clones, 92% of them seen once, and the ten largest clones take 0.55% to 0.6%. Trimming took off 1 base at V and 2 bases at J, with 12 bases between the two ends. There are 16 residues in the CDR3. The germline V gene has CDR1 SGHTA and CDR2 FQGNSA. The chain recombines TRBV7-2 with TRBJ2-1; D perhaps matches TRBD2 (7 bases). The TCR originated in a man older than 75 with head and neck cancer. What was sequenced was PBMCs. CDR3 in amino acids: CASSLEGGRPYNEQFF. CDR3 DNA: TGTGCCAGCAGCTTAGAGGGGGGGAGACCCTACAATGAGCAGTTCTTC.